This T cell receptor (beta chain) emerged from a study of cytomegalovirus exposure and HLA in healthy donors (dated by TCRdb to between 2016 and 2019). Broadly, across the study: An earlier analysis of 550 to 700 of the donors reported more than 250 Gb of sequence data and some 100 million unique TCR beta sequences from 150 million to 200 million T cells. Besides the first cohort of under 700 subjects, a separate validation cohort made up of 120 different subjects was used. All discovery cohort repertoires had been generated using a single sequencing platform. Among the roughly 400 genotyped donors, around 81% belonged to the genetic ancestry cluster associated with self-reported Caucasian donors. Class I and class II HLA loci were covered by the typing at four-digit resolution. Among roughly 400 genotyped donors of the cohort, an average of around 250,000 unique TCR beta nucleotide sequences was sequenced per donor, of which about 19% were non-productive. Because of strong linkage in the cohort, roughly five DR-DQ haplotypes were treated as single units for association and clustering. In a later genetic analysis, genome-wide SNP genotypes for about 55% of the roughly 700 donors were used, and that subset was treated as a discovery cohort. Rather than drawing on any new phenotypic data, the later analysis identified candidate immune exposures from TCR beta sequences and the way those sequences occurred across donors. In an earlier analysis of 587 of the donors, high-throughput TCR beta sequencing was used to judge whether each TCR beta V gene segment behaved as functional or pseudogenic. Donor age, sex, ethnicity and CMV serostatus were compiled alongside the repertoire data. To predict cytomegalovirus infection status, the study combined high-throughput TCR immunosequencing, statistical association of individual TCRs with disease status, and machine learning. The T cell repertoires of 666 subjects were profiled by immunosequencing and related to cytomegalovirus serostatus. The number of donors typed differed by locus, with about 620-630 for A, B, C, DRB1 and DQB1, 522 for DQA1, approximately 580 for DPA1, and over 400 for DPB1. In a later analysis, previously published TCR beta repertoires from 550 to 750 donors were re-analyzed and high-resolution HLA genotyping was added so that TCR occurrence patterns could be studied. Around 330 gigabases of sequencing data and around 88 million unique TCR sequences made up an early release that covered roughly 670 HLA-typed donors. The study was designed to test whether signatures of past pathogen exposure could be identified by cataloging public T cell receptors.

Of note for this clone: Its antigen target is currently unknown. No clone much larger than this one lies a single base away; base qualities are absent.

The cohort comprised some 700 healthy bone marrow donors. Cohort members were all nominally healthy when sampled, although unrecorded immune exposures were likely present. The donor was CMV seropositive and was included in the group of almost 300 seropositive cohort members. A peripheral blood sample was collected from each donor, and TCR beta sequencing was performed on peripheral blood mononuclear cells. Genomic DNA was extracted from the blood cell samples with the Qiagen DNeasy Blood Extraction Kit. Beyond this particular receptor, the publication reports: Compared with the approximately 600-donor mean, donors in an Asian-associated ancestry cluster had fewer N-insertions in productive TCRs, according to a later genetic analysis. According to the authors, the approach could potentially be generalized to other disease states and immunological phenotypes. In a later analysis, HLA-associated TCR beta chains were found to be more clonally expanded and to have lower generation probabilities than equally common non-associated chains. The classifier was reported to diagnose cytomegalovirus status with high specificity and sensitivity in both the original and validation cohorts. The cohort was sequenced for TCR beta chains only, and without alpha or paired-chain data the features that could be detected were limited. Specific HLA alleles were associated with over 15,000 TCR beta sequences at a false discovery rate of 0.05 in a later analysis. The study gave a list of 150 to 200 TCR beta chains associated with cytomegalovirus. A further reported finding was that TCR beta sequences accurately predicted the HLA-A and HLA-B alleles for most subjects in the first cohort. Correlated functional status among segregating V segments might reflect linkage disequilibrium, but an unknown experimental factor could not be ruled out. A group of highly shared sequence variants was considered likely to be a technical artifact of the sequencing pipeline. While some public TCRs were present in many individuals, most TCR sequences turned up only very rarely across donors. According to a later analysis, TCR association rates differed among HLA loci, with DRB1 alleles showing the most associated TCRs and HLA-C alleles showing the fewest. The only immune exposure information available for the cohort was CMV serostatus. A later analysis found that most CMV-associated TCR beta chains appeared HLA-restricted, with HLA associations seemingly driven largely by CMV exposure. When HLA alleles, especially DR and DQ, strongly co-occurred, TCR associations were difficult to assign to individual alleles. The earlier analysis of 587 of the donors excluded some 15 rarely observed V segments, including chromosome 9 orphons, because counts were too low. Some IMGT-functional V segments, including TRBV6-2 and TRBV6-3, could not be told apart with the 87-base-pair reads, so those segments were excluded. Because HLA typing was missing for some donors at each locus, association tests included only the typed subset. In vitro tests confirmed that three of the cytomegalovirus-associated TCR beta chains recognize cytomegalovirus antigens. According to a later analysis, parvovirus B19, influenza, CMV and Epstein-Barr virus appeared linked to several top co-occurrence clusters. In a later genetic analysis, a missense DCLRE1C variant was associated with V-gene and J-gene trimming of TCR beta chains, and the association was replicated in an independent cohort. In an earlier analysis of approximately 600 of the donors, most TCR beta V segments were observed in productive rearrangements about 87% or about 30% of the time, broadly matching IMGT annotations. The presence/absence analyses assumed that sequencing depth was roughly uniform across donors, and that assumption may not be true.

Libraries were prepared through the immunoSEQ multiplex PCR assay. The multiplex PCR relied on a mix of 60 forward primers for TCR Vbeta segments and 13 reverse primers for TCR Jbeta segments. A multiplex PCR assay on genomic DNA amplified the CDR3 region of rearranged TCR beta genes. The amplified TCR beta libraries were sequenced on the Illumina HiSeq System as 87-base-pair reads. As for the authors' bioinformatics: A later analysis tallied 75 million to 95 million unique TCR beta chains across the 666 repertoires, and about 10 million of those chains were shared by two or more donors. To remove PCR and sequencing errors, raw reads were error-corrected and collapsed into unique sequences using a nearest-neighbor algorithm that merged closely related sequences. V, D and J gene segments were assigned by aligning CDR3 sequences to IMGT reference sequences. For a sequence to be retained, a match of at least six nucleotides to both a V gene segment and a J gene segment was required. A rearrangement counted as productive if the CDR3 had no stop codons and remained in frame with V and J, and every other rearrangement counted as non-productive. CDR3 was defined by IMGT convention, running from the second conserved V-encoded cysteine to the conserved J-encoded phenylalanine. The earlier analysis of approximately 500 of the donors excluded sequences that lacked an unambiguous match to a single V gene segment. In an earlier analysis of several hundred of the donors, a V segment was called functional when productive rearrangements were above 56.7%, and segregating when the standard deviation between donors exceeded 5%. A statistical classification framework was built to diagnose cytomegalovirus status from the catalog of TCR beta chain sequences. A later analysis assigned V and J genes by comparing TCR nucleotide sequences with IMGT/GENE-DB human TR gene sequences. Using the TCRdist pipeline, a later analysis assigned CDR3 sequences along with most-parsimonious VDJ recombination scenarios. In a later analysis, each TCR beta chain was defined by its CDR3 amino acid sequence together with its V-gene family, and reads without a unique V-gene family were excluded. A later analysis removed 550 to 650 highly shared, low-generation-probability nucleotide sequences to deal with suspected cross-contamination and a sequencing artifact. In a later analysis, a clonal expansion index for each public chain was calculated from normalized within-repertoire ranks of inferred template counts. In a later analysis, generation probabilities were computed with a VDJ recombination model fitted to out-of-frame rearrangements, and the resulting probabilities were checked against IGoR. A later analysis scored TCR-TCR, TCR-HLA and TCR-CMV co-occurrence with hypergeometric tests, applying a repertoire-size bias correction to TCR pairs. A later analysis estimated false discovery rates by permuting HLA or CMV assignments 20 times. A later analysis grouped co-occurring TCRs with DBSCAN, adding TCRdist sequence similarity when clustering within HLA-allele-positive subsets. Co-occurrence clustering excluded repertoires with fewer than 30,000 or more than 120,000 public chains, plus five with anomalous nucleotide sharing. The immuneACCESS repertoire file appears here via TCRdb, limited to in-frame rearrangements. These files lack a portion of the clones; in checked studies, under half of the deficit traces to unresolved V genes, and the cause of the others is not known. V and J calls and clone size are as listed in that table; D and trimming were resolved from the DNA. The sample has about 150,000 clones on record, around 60% of them singletons. Approximately 7% of the sample comes from the top ten.

Taken from the germline V gene (reference sequence), the CDR1 and CDR2 loops are MNHEY and SMNVEV. The CDR3 goes from the cysteine to the phenylalanine over 15 residues. The retained sequence is limited to the CDR3, 45 bases, with the frame set at the first base. V loses 3 bases of germline sequence and J loses 2 bases, and the interval between the two ends is 11 bases. The sequence was obtained from a woman aged 55-69 years in good health and CMV-seropositive. The sequence is built from TRBV27 and TRBJ1-5, and TRBD1 may be the D gene, going by 5 matching bases. The specimen sequenced was PBMCs. The CDR3 loop reads CASSFGGAGNQPQHF. The DNA sequence is as follows: TGTGCCAGCAGTTTTGGAGGGGCTGGCAATCAGCCCCAGCATTTT.